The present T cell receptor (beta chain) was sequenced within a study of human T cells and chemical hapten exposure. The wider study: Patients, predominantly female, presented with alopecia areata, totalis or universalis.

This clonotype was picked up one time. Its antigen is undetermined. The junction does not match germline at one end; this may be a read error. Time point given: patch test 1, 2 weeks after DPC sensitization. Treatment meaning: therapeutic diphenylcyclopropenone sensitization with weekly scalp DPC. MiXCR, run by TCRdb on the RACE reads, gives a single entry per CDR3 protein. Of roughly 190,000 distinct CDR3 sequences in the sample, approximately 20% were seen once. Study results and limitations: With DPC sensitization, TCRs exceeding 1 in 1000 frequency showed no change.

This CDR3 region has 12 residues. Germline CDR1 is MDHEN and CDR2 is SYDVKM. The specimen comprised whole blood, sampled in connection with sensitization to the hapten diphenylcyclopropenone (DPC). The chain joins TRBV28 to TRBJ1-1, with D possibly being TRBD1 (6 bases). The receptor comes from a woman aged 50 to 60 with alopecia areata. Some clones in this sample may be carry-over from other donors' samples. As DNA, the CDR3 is TGTACCAGCAGGAGCGACAGGATTGAAGCTTTCTTT. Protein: CTSRSDRIEAFF.